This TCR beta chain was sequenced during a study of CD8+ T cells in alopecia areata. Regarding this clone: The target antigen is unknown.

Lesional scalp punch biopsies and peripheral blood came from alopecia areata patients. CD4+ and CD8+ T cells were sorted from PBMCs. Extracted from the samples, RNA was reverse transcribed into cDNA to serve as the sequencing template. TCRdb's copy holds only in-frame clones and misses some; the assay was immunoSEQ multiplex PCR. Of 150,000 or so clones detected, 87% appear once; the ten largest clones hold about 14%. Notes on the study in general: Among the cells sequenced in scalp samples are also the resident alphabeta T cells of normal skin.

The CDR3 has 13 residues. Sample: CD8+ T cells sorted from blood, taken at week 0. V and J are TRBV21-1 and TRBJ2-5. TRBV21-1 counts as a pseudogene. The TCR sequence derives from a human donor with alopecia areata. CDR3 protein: CASTGAIRETQYF. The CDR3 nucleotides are TGTGCCAGCACCGGGGCAATTCGAGAGACCCAGTACTTC.